These 8 T cell receptor delta chains came from one sample sequenced in a study of gamma-delta chains in newborns, infants, children. TCRdb re-called the reads using CATT. The sample lists 4,000 to 5,500 delta-chain clones, under 50% seen once, with 14% to 15% in the top ten. Sequencing was performed on blood. These TCRs come from a child who received the measles vaccine.

This clone was picked up a small number of times. The rearrangement links TRDV3 to TRDJ1; D not certain. The V end lost 1 base, the J end lost 1 base, and 13 bases lay between the germline ends. The germline gives CDR1 TVYSNPD, CDR2 GDNSRS (reference sequence). The CDR3 contains 14 residues. The CDR3 coding sequence is TGTGCCTTTATCTGCCCCGAGCCCACCGATAAACTCATCTTT. Its translation is CAFICPEPTDKLIF.

The chain combines TRDV3 with TRDJ1; TRDD3 agrees at 11 bases. The CDR3 is made up of 19 amino acids. From germline, CDR1 is TVYSNPD and CDR2 GDNSRS (reference sequence). CDR3 sequence reads: CASHSYVFTGGYTTDKLIF. CDR3 DNA: TGTGCTTCCCATTCCTACGTGTTTACTGGGGGATATACGACCGATAAACTCATCTTT.

This clone was found a few times. The chain combines TRDV3 with TRDJ1; D possibly corresponds to TRDD2 (8 bases). From germline, CDR1 is TVYSNPD and CDR2 GDNSRS (reference sequence). The CDR3 covers 16 residues. The V end was cut by 2 bases, the J end by 4 bases, with 23 bases between. CDR3 nucleotide sequence: TGTGCCTTTCTCTCTTCCTACTTTCTGGGGGGCGATAAACTCATCTTT. As protein: CAFLSSYFLGGDKLIF.

The sample holds a few counts of this clone. The chain carries TRAV29/DV5 and TRDJ1; 12 bases match TRDD3. V was clipped by 2 bases and J by 2 bases; unmatched bases: 22. Germline loops: CDR1 NSMFDY, CDR2 ISSIKDK. This CDR3 region has 21 residues. This chain's CDR3 is CAARNPTSEVWGIRSTDKLIF. The CDR3 DNA reads TGTGCAGCAAGGAATCCTACGTCCGAGGTCTGGGGGATACGGTCTACCGATAAACTCATCTTT.

The chain carries TRDV1 and TRDJ1, with 8 bases that match TRDD3. After removal of 6 bases from V and 0 bases from J, the junction contained 18 bases not matched to a gene. Germline-derived CDR1 and CDR2 are TSWWSYY and QGS. CDR3 length equals 19 residues. The CDR3 here is CALGISPLLGGKYTDKLIF. The CDR3 bases are TGTGCTCTTGGAATTTCTCCACTACTGGGGGGCAAGTACACCGATAAACTCATCTTT.

This clone was observed once. V gene TRDV1 combines with J gene TRDJ1; 9 nucleotides align to TRDD3. Losses at the gene ends were 3 bases for V and 10 bases for J; bases not matched to a gene: 12. The CDR3 has 15 amino acids. The germline CDR1 and CDR2 sequences are TSWWSYY and QGS. CDR3 nucleotides: TGTGCTCTTGGGGAGCAGCCTACGGGGATACGTAGACTCATCTTT. It yields the protein CALGEQPTGIRRLIF.

By sample fraction, this clone is large. The chain uses TRDV3 and TRDJ1; 7 bases line up with TRDD3. The CDR3 contains 17 residues. CDR1 TVYSNPD and CDR2 GDNSRS come from the germline V gene (reference sequence). V was pared by 4 bases and J by 1 base, with 18 bases of the junction left unmatched. Here the CDR3 DNA reads TGTGCCTCCTTTCCCGGGTACTGGGGAAGGGGCACCGATAAACTCATCTTT. This translates into CASFPGYWGRGTDKLIF.

This clone was seen only a few times. A far more abundant clone sits one base away, making this likely a read error. The V call is TRDV3, the J call TRDJ1, with 8 bases that match TRDD3. V lost 2 bases, J lost 5 bases, and 10 bases stayed unmatched. The CDR3 is made up of 14 amino acids. The germline CDR1 and CDR2 sequences are TVYSNPD and GDNSRS (reference sequence). CDR3 in amino acids: CAFETQGGIDKLIF. CDR3 DNA: TGTGCCTTTGAGACTCAAGGGGGGATAGATAAACTCATCTTT.